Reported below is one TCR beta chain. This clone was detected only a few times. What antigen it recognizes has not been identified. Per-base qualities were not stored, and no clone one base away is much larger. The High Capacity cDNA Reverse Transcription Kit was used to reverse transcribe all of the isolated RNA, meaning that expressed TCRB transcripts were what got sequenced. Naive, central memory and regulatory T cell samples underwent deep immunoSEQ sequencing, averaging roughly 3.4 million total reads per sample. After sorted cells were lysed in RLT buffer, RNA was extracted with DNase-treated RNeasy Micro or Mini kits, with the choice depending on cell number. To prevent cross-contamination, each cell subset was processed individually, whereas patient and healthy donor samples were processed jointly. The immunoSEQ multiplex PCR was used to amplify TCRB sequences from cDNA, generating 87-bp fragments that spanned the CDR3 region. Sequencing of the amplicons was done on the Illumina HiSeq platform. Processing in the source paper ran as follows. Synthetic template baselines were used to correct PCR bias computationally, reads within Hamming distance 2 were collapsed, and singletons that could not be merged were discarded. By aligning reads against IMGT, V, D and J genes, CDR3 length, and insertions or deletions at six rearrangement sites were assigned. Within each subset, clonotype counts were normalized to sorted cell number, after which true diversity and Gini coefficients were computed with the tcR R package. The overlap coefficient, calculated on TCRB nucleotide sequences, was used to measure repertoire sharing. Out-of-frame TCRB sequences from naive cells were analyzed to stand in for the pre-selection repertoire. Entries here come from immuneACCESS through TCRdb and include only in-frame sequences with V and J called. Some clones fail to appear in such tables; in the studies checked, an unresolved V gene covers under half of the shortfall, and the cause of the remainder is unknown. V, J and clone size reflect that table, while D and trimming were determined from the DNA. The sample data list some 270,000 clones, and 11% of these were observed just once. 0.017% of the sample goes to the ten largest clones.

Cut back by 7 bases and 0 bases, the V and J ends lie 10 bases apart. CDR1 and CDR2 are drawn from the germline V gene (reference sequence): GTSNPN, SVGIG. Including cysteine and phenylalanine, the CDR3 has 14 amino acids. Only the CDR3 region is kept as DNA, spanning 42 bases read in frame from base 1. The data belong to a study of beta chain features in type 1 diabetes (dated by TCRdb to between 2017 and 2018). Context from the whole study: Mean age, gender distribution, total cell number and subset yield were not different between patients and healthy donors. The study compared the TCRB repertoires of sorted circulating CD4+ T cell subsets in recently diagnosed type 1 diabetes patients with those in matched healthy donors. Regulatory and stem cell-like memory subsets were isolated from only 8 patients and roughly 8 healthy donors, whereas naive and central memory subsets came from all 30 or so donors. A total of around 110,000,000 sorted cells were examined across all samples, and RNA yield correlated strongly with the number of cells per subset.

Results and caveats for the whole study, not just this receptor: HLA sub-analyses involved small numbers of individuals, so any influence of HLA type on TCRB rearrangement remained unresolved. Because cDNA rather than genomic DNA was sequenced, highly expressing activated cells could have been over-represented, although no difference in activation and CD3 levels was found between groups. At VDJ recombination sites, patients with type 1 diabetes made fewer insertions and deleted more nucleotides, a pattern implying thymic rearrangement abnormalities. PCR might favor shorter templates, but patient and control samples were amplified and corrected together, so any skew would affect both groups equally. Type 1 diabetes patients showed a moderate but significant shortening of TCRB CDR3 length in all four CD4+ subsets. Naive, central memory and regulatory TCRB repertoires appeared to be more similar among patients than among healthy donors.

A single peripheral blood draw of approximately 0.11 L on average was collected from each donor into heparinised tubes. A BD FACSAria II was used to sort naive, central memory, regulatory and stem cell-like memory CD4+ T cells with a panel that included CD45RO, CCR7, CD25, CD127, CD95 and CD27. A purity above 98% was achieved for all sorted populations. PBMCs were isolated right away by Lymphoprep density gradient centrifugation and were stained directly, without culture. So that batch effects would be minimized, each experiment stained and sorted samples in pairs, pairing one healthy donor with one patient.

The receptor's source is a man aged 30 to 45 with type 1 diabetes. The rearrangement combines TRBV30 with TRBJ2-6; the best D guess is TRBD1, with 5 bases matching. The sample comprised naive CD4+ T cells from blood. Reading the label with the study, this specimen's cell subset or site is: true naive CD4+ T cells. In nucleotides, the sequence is TGTGCCTCCGACAGACTCTCTGGGGCCAACGTCCTGACTTTC. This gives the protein CASDRLSGANVLTF. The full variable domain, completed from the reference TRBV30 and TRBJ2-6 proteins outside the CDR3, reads SQTIHQWPATLVQPVGSPLSLECTVEGTSNPNLYWYRQAAGRGLQLLFYSVGIGQISSEVPQNLSASRPQDRQFILSSKKLLLSDSGFYLCASDRLSGANVLTFGAGSRLTVL.